One and the same sample provided the 8 T cell receptor beta chains below, sequenced in a study of T-cell memory formation after mild COVID-19 (dated by TCRdb to the early 2020s). The library was obtained by 5' RACE. The sequencer listed for this sample is Illumina NovaSeq 6000. TCRdb reanalyzed the raw reads on its own, using fastp at Q25 for trimming and MiXCR for clone calling, and kept in-frame beta chains. Merged by CDR3 protein, the rows form single entries marked with the most common genes and DNA. In all, the sample holds 470,000 or so distinct CDR3 sequences, and more than 15% of those were seen once. Of the sample, around a fifth falls within the top ten clones. The sample comprised PBMCs or a T cell subset sorted from them (not recorded which). These receptors were obtained from a man aged 18 to 30 who had mild COVID-19 (a few samples of this study predate the infection). The sample titles of this study are shuffled in the database, so cell type and time point are left out; the donor was told from shared clones.

The chain carries TRBV15 and TRBJ2-7; D may be TRBD1 or TRBD2 (5 bases each). The germline V gene encodes CDR1 LNHNV and CDR2 YYDKDF (reference sequence). The ends were cut back, 0 bases at V and 5 bases at J, with 17 bases in the middle. The CDR3 has 16 amino acids. The CDR3 spells CATSRDGGRGSNEQYF. The CDR3 region has the DNA TGTGCCACCAGCAGAGATGGGGGAAGGGGCAGTAACGAGCAGTACTTC.

The gene calls are TRBV6-6 and TRBJ1-6; D not certain. CDR1 and CDR2 from the germline V gene are MNHNY and SVGAGI (reference sequence). Trimming stripped 6 bases from V and 0 bases from J, with 15 bases between. This CDR3 is built from 17 residues. For the CDR3, the DNA is TGTGCCAGCAGCCCCAAGGGTAGAAGCTCCTATAATTCACCCCTCCACTTT. The encoded protein is CASSPKGRSSYNSPLHF.

V and J are TRBV7-9 and TRBJ2-7, with D possibly called TRBD1 or TRBD2 (5 bases each). Germline V gene lookup returns CDR1 SEHNR and CDR2 FQNEAQ (reference sequence). The CDR3 runs to 12 residues. Trimming took off 7 bases at V and 4 bases at J, with 11 bases between the two ends. The CDR3 spells CASKGTGYEQYV. DNA for the CDR3: TGTGCCAGCAAAGGGACCGGGTACGAGCAGTACGTC.

The gene calls are TRBV7-3 and TRBJ2-1, with D possibly being TRBD2 (7 bases). CDR3 length: 15 residues. Germline CDR1 is SGHTA and CDR2 is FQGTGA. V lost 5 bases and J 3 bases, leaving 14 bases between the germline ends. CDR3 sequence reads: CASSHLGGLYNEQFF. The CDR3 coding sequence is TGTGCCAGCAGCCACCTGGGGGGGCTCTACAATGAGCAGTTCTTC.

The V and J genes are TRBV7-2 and TRBJ1-5; 9 bases are shared with TRBD1. CDR3 length: 16 amino acids. The V gene's germline CDR1 is SGHTA and CDR2 FQGNSA. V was pared by 5 bases and J by 4 bases, with 9 bases of the junction left unmatched. The CDR3 region has the DNA TGTGCCAGCAGCCTAGGACAGGGGATGGGTAATCAGCCCCAGCATTTT. Residues: CASSLGQGMGNQPQHF.

The rearrangement links TRBV5-1 to TRBJ1-2; D gene uncertain. Germline lookup yields CDR1 SGHRS and CDR2 YFSETQ. The CDR3 contains 13 residues. Trimming took off 1 base at V and 2 bases at J, with 6 bases between the two ends. As DNA, the CDR3 is TGCGCCAGCAGCTTGAACGGAAACTATGGCTACACCTTC. Its protein product is CASSLNGNYGYTF.

This clonotype came up a few times. J is TRBJ2-5 and V is TRBV12-3 or TRBV12-4, with D tentatively TRBD2 (6 bases). The CDR3 is 13 amino acids. Deletions cut 7 bases from V and 5 bases from J, with 14 bases between. CDR3 coding DNA: TGTGCCAGCAATACACGGGGGTATGAGACCCAGTACTTC. Protein: CASNTRGYETQYF.

This clonotype was counted many times. The CDR3 protein is CASSPGQGPGETQYF. The DNA for the CDR3 is TGTGCCAGCTCACCAGGGCAGGGCCCAGGGGAGACCCAGTACTTC. The chain uses TRBV18 and TRBJ2-5, with D maybe TRBD1 (5 bases). There are 15 residues in the CDR3. Germline CDR1 KGHSH, CDR2 LQKENI. The V gene lost 2 bases and the J gene lost 5 bases, with 15 bases spanning the gap.